A single sample is the source of the 13 T cell receptor beta chains below, sequenced in a study of blood T cell repertoires in COVID-19. Measured with immunoSEQ multiplex PCR; TCRdb has only the in-frame clones, and not every one. The table includes approximately 170,000 clones, 84% detected once. The material sequenced was PBMCs or T cells enriched from blood (not recorded which). These receptors were collected from a woman between 45 and 65 years old who had recovered from COVID-19.

The chain employs TRBV6-6 and TRBJ1-2; no clear D gene. V was pared by 2 bases and J by 10 bases, with 17 bases between. This CDR3 is 14 amino acids long. Germline CDR1 is MNHNY and CDR2 is SVGAGI (reference sequence). The CDR3: CASSYPLDAVIYTF. CDR3 coding DNA: TGTGCCAGCAGTTACCCCCTTGACGCGGTGATCTACACCTTC.

This clone was seen only once. The chain carries TRBV3-1 (or the pseudogene TRBV3-2) and TRBJ2-2; TRBD2 agrees at 15 bases. In germline, CDR1 is LGHDT, CDR2 YNNKEL (reference sequence). J gave up 1 base and V 3 bases, and 9 bases lay outside the gene matches. The CDR3 contains 20 residues. The CDR3 DNA reads TGTGCCAGCAGCCACCCCCGGGGACTAGCGGGGGGTCGGAACACCGGGGAGCTGTTTTTT. This translates into CASSHPRGLAGGRNTGELFF.

This rearrangement joins TRBV9 to TRBJ1-1; TRBD1 might be the D (5 bases). Germline CDR1 reads SGDLS; CDR2 reads YYNGEE. Trimming shortened V by 4 bases and J by 7 bases, and 11 bases separated the two germline ends. The CDR3 has 12 amino acids. This chain's CDR3 is CASSPRGGEAFF. The DNA of the CDR3 is TGTGCCAGCAGCCCTCGGGGGGGTGAAGCTTTCTTT.

V is TRBV4-3 and J is TRBJ2-5; D is unresolved. CDR3 length: 13 amino acids. V was clipped by 0 bases and J by 4 bases, with 6 bases between them. CDR1 and CDR2 from the germline V gene are LGHNA and YSLEER. CDR3 DNA: TGCGCCAGCAGCCAAGAAAGAGGAGAGACCCAGTACTTC. Translating gives CASSQERGETQYF.

The chain has TRBV4-3 and TRBJ2-1, with D maybe TRBD2 (7 bases). From germline, CDR1 is LGHNA and CDR2 YSLEER. CDR3 length: 19 residues. Between the trimmed V and J ends, which lost 1 base and 2 bases, there was a span of 21 bases. The CDR3 sequence: CASSQAPYRAGATYNEQFF. The CDR3 coding sequence is TGCGCCAGCAGCCAAGCCCCTTACAGGGCGGGGGCCACCTACAATGAGCAGTTCTTC.

V is TRBV5-4 and J is TRBJ2-1; the match to TRBD2 covers 11 bases. The CDR3 is 15 amino acids. V shed 4 bases and J 3 bases; nucleotides not matched to a gene: 3. Germline V gives CDR1 SGHNT, CDR2 YYREEE (reference sequence). The CDR3 protein is CASSPGLAGYNEQFF. Here the CDR3 DNA reads TGTGCCAGCAGCCCAGGACTAGCGGGCTACAATGAGCAGTTCTTC.

The J gene is TRBJ2-7, the V gene TRBV6-5; tentative D call: TRBD1 (5 bases). This CDR3 spans 14 amino acids. Germline V lookup: CDR1 MNHEY, CDR2 SVGAGI. The V gene lost 2 bases and the J gene lost 4 bases, with 12 bases spanning the gap. DNA of the CDR3: TGTGCCAGCAGTTACCGACAGTACCTGTACGAGCAGTACTTC. Amino acid sequence: CASSYRQYLYEQYF.

The V gene is TRBV19, the J gene TRBJ1-1, with 7 bases aligning to TRBD1. Germline CDR1 and CDR2: LNHDA and SQIVND (reference sequence). V was pared by 10 bases and J by 3 bases, with 14 bases of the junction left unmatched. The CDR3 runs 15 residues. The CDR3 protein is CATLEPGQGDTEAFF. Written as DNA, the CDR3 is TGTGCCACCCTAGAACCGGGTCAGGGGGACACTGAAGCTTTCTTT.

The gene calls are TRBV7-2 and TRBJ1-3, with D unclear. This CDR3 is built from 12 residues. The V gene lost 1 base and the J gene lost 11 bases, with 9 bases spanning the gap. Germline V CDR1 and CDR2: SGHTA, FQGNSA. The CDR3 coding sequence is TGTGCCAGCAGCTTAGGGCGGGAGTCCATATATTTT. Its translation is CASSLGRESIYF. Together with reference TRBV7-2 and TRBJ1-3, the CDR3 gives the full variable domain: GAGVSQSPSNKVTEKGKDVELRCDPISGHTALYWYRQSLGQGLEFLIYFQGNSAPDKSGLPSDRFSAERTGGSVSTLTIQRTQQEDSAVYLCASSLGRESIYFGEGSWLTVV.

J is TRBJ1-3 and V is TRBV5-6, with D unresolved. Germline V gene lookup returns CDR1 SGHDT and CDR2 YYEEEE. The V gene lost 1 base and the J gene lost 2 bases, with 16 bases spanning the gap. The CDR3 runs to 17 residues. The CDR3 DNA sequence: TGTGCCAGCAGCTTGTTCTTTTTCGGGGTAGCTGGAAACACCATATATTTT. Translating it yields CASSLFFFGVAGNTIYF.

The chain couples TRBV4-2 to TRBJ2-2; weak D call: TRBD2 (7 bases). The CDR3 runs 17 residues. The germline CDR1 and CDR2 sequences are LGHNA and YNFKEQ. Trimming shortened V by 0 bases and J by 3 bases, and 14 bases separated the two germline ends. The CDR3 DNA sequence: TGTGCCAGCAGCCAAGATGGGGGCCTAGCGGACACCGGGGAGCTGTTTTTT. This translates into CASSQDGGLADTGELFF.

The chain recombines TRBV6-5 with TRBJ2-1; TRBD1 aligns across 12 bases. The length of the CDR3 is 15 residues. CDR1 is MNHEY and CDR2 is SVGAGI in the germline V gene. The junction had 7 bases not matched to a gene; V was cut back by 7 bases and J by 6 bases. CDR3 nucleotides: TGTGCCAGCACAGGGACAGGGGGCGCCTTCAATGAGCAGTTCTTC. Protein sequence: CASTGTGGAFNEQFF.

The chain joins TRBV3-1 (or the pseudogene TRBV3-2) to TRBJ1-2; no reliable D call. The CDR3 is 15 amino acids. V shed 4 bases and J shed 0 bases, with 12 bases lying between them. Germline values: CDR1 LGHDT, CDR2 YNNKEL (reference sequence). In DNA, the CDR3 is TGTGCCAGCAGCCCCACGGCCCTAGCTAACTATGGCTACACCTTC. Its translation is CASSPTALANYGYTF.